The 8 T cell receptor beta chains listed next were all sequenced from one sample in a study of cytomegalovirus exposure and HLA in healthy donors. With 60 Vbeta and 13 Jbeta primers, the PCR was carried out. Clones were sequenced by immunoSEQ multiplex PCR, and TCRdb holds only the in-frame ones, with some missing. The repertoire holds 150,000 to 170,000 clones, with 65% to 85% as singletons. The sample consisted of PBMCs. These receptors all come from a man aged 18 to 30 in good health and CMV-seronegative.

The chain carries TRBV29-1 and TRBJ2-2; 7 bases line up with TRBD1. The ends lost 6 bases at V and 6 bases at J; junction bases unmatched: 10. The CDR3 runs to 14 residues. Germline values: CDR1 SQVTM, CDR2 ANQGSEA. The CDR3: CSVRGLGQAGELFF. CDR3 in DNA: TGCAGCGTCAGGGGGTTGGGGCAGGCCGGGGAGCTGTTTTTT.

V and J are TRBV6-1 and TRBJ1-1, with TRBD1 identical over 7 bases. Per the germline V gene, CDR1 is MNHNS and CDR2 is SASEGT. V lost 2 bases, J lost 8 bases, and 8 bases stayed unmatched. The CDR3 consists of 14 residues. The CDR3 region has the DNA TGTGCCAGCAGTGAACGGGCGACAGGGCGGGAAGCTTTCTTT. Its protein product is CASSERATGREAFF.

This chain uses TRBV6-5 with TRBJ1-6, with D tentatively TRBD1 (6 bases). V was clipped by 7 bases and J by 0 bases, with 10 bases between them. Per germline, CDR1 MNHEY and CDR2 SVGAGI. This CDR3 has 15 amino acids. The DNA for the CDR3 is TGTGCCAGCATGGGGGCAAGCTCCTATAATTCACCCCTCCACTTT. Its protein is CASMGASSYNSPLHF.

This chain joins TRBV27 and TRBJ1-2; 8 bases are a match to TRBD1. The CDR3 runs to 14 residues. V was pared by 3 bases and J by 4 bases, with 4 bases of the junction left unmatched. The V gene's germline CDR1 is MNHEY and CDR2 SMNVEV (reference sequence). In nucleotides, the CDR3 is TGTGCCAGCAGTTTTGGACAGGGTATCTATGGCTACACCTTC. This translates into CASSFGQGIYGYTF.

For the CDR3, the DNA is TGTGCCAGTAGTGCCGCGGACAGGTGGGCTGAAGCTTTCTTT. Translated, it gives CASSAADRWAEAFF. This rearrangement joins TRBV19 to TRBJ1-1, with TRBD1 matching 7 bases. Germline V gene lookup returns CDR1 LNHDA and CDR2 SQIVND (reference sequence). Germline trimming cut 5 bases from V and 6 bases from J; bases unmatched to any gene: 9. This CDR3 has 14 residues.

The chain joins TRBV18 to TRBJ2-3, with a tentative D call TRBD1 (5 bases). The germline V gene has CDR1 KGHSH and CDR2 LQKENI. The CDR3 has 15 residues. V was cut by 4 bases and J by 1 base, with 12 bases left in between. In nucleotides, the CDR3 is TGTGCCAGCTCACTTCAGGGTAGCCGCACAGATACGCAGTATTTT. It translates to CASSLQGSRTDTQYF.

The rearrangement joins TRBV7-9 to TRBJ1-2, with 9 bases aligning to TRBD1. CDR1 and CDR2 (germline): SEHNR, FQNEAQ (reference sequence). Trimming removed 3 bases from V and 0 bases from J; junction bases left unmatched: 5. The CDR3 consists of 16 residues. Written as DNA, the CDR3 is TGTGCCAGCAGCTTTGACAGGGGGGGAGCTAACTATGGCTACACCTTC. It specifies CASSFDRGGANYGYTF.

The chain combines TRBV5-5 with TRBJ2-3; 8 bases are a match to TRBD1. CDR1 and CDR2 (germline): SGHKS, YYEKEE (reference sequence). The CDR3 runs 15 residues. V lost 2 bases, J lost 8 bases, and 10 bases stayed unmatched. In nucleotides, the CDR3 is TGTGCCAGCAGCTTCGGGACAGGCCAGAAGGGTACGCAGTATTTT. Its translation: CASSFGTGQKGTQYF.